Shown below are 4 T cell receptor beta chains from a single sample sequenced in a study of T cells after posttransplantation cyclophosphamide. Assay: immunoSEQ multiplex PCR; the TCRdb copy retains only in-frame clones and omits some. This sample shows more than 30,000 clones and no singletons; roughly 1.3% rests with the ten largest. Sequencing was carried out using PBMCs. The receptors derive from a girl between 10 and 17 years old in good health, CMV-negative, and a related stem cell transplant donor.

This clone was detected a few times. CDR3 sequence (DNA): TGCACCAGCAGCCGGCGGGGGGGGAACACTGAAGCTTTCTTT. Translating it yields CTSSRRGGNTEAFF. The chain links TRBV1 to TRBJ1-1. TRBV1 is assigned pseudogene status. The CDR3 covers 14 residues.

This clone has at least ten counts. This sequence joins TRBV10-3 and TRBJ1-2; D is unresolved. From germline, CDR1 is ENHRY and CDR2 SYGVKD. Trimming removed 1 base at V and 2 bases at J, with 8 bases between. The CDR3 spans 14 residues. CDR3 bases: TGTGCCATCAGTGAGTTTCCCCTCAACTATGGCTACACCTTC. Residues: CAISEFPLNYGYTF.

The sample holds many counts of this clone. The gene calls are TRBV4-2 and TRBJ2-7; a weak D match, TRBD2 (5 bases). The V end was cut by 1 base, the J end by 7 bases, with 17 bases between. The CDR3 spans 15 residues. Germline CDR1 and CDR2: LGHNA and YNFKEQ. The CDR3 is CASSQGGRPPWEQYF. The CDR3 region has the DNA TGTGCCAGCAGCCAAGGAGGGCGGCCCCCGTGGGAGCAGTACTTC.

V and J are TRBV28 and TRBJ1-1, with a weak D call TRBD1 (5 bases). Germline V gene lookup returns CDR1 MDHEN and CDR2 SYDVKM. The V end was cut by 5 bases, the J end by 3 bases, with 7 bases between. The CDR3 consists of 12 residues. CDR3 nucleotide sequence: TGTGCCAGCAGTCCAGGGTACACTGAAGCTTTCTTT. It translates to CASSPGYTEAFF.